The present T cell receptor beta chain was sequenced within a study of shared clonotypes between healthy human individuals. Whole-study context: Used for every donor were three CD4 naive, three CD4 memory, two CD8 naive and one CD8 memory plate.

Genomic DNA of every subset was divided equally among multiple immunoSEQ plates. The data were produced by immunoSEQ multiplex PCR, yet TCRdb's version contains in-frame clones alone and is incomplete. The table shows over a million clones, with roughly 96% occurring only once. Donors, without exception, were Caucasian adults residing in Nashville, Tennessee. Details on this clone: What it binds is not known.

The germline CDR1 and CDR2 sequences are SGHRS and YFSETQ. CDR3 size: 15 residues. The germline V and J ends were trimmed by 1 base and 4 bases, with 15 bases remaining between them. Points from the study as a whole: A limitation of the genetic and exposure-history diversity represented arose from few donors.

The rearrangement uses TRBV5-1 and TRBJ2-7; TRBD2 is a possible D gene (6 bases). This clonotype was obtained from a man aged 30 to 39 in good health. Sequences were obtained from naive CD4+ T cells sorted from blood. Sample subset: CD45RA+ positively selected. CDR3 in amino acids: CASSLINSGGYEQYF. The CDR3 coding sequence is TGCGCCAGCAGCTTGATTAACTCCGGGGGTTACGAGCAGTACTTC.